The rows below give T cell receptor beta chains drawn from one sample of a study of vaccination and CD4 T cells after COVID-19. From the PCR reads, TCRdb called clonotypes with MiXCR, one entry per CDR3 protein. The sample lists some 9,200 distinct CDR3 sequences, 30% to 40% occurring once. Their recognized antigens are unknown. The sequenced material came from CD4+ T cells from blood, cultured in vitro. These receptors all come from a human donor who had recovered from COVID-19. Both conserved end residues are part of each CDR3. Fields, in order: J gene, D gene, CDR3 length, clone size, V gene, CDR3 DNA, CDR3 protein. The D gene is left open where the match is weak. Rows give clone size only sometimes, using once, few, many, or a class for an expanded clone.

TRBJ1-2	TRBD1	13	.	TRBV19	TGTGCCAGTGGGGACAGGAAACTCTATGGCTACACCTTC	CASGDRKLYGYTF
TRBJ1-2	.	16	medium-sized	TRBV12-1	TGTGCCAGCAGCTTTGCGCTCAGGGAAGGTGACTATGGCTACACCTTC	CASSFALREGDYGYTF
TRBJ1-3	.	13	.	TRBV30	TGTGCCTGGAGTCCAGGGGTAGCAAACACCATATATTTT	CAWSPGVANTIYF
TRBJ2-7	.	11	.	TRBV14	TGTGCCAGCAGCCAGACCTACGAGCAGTACTTC	CASSQTYEQYF
TRBJ1-4	TRBD1	17	.	TRBV6-1	TGTGCCAGCAGTACGACAGGGGGCGGCCTCCTTAATGAAAAACTGTTTTTT	CASSTTGGGLLNEKLFF
TRBJ2-2	.	13	.	TRBV5-1	TGCGCCAGCAGAACAGAGAACACCGGGGAGCTGTTTTTT	CASRTENTGELFF
TRBJ1-5	.	14	.	TRBV2	TGTGCCAGCAGTGAGGACCTTAGCAATCAGCCCCAGCATTTT	CASSEDLSNQPQHF
TRBJ1-3	.	11	.	TRBV18	TGTGCCAGCTCCGGAGGAAACACCATATATTTT	CASSGGNTIYF
TRBJ1-2	.	14	few	TRBV6-1	TGTGCCAGCTCAACGGGAGGGGCCAACTATGGCTACACCTTC	CASSTGGANYGYTF
TRBJ1-6	.	15	.	TRBV6-1	TGTGCCAGCAGGGGAGGGAGCTCCTATAATTCACCCCTCCACTTT	CASRGGSSYNSPLHF
TRBJ2-1	TRBD2	16	.	TRBV24-1	TGTGCCACCAGTGATCCTAGTAGCGGGGGATACAATGAGCAGTTCTTC	CATSDPSSGGYNEQFF
TRBJ1-1	.	12	.	TRBV20-1	TGCAGTGCTAGTGGGAGGACGGCTGAAGCTTTCTTT	CSASGRTAEAFF
TRBJ1-2	.	13	few	TRBV7-8	TGTGCCAGCAGCCAGACGTCGGTCTATGGCTACACCTTC	CASSQTSVYGYTF
TRBJ2-3	TRBD2	15	.	TRBV12-3/TRBV12-4	TGTGCCAGCAGCTCTGGACTAGCCCCTGGGGATACGCAGTATTTT	CASSSGLAPGDTQYF
TRBJ2-7	.	12	.	TRBV18	TGTGCCAGCTCACCACAGGGTGACGAGCAGTACTTC	CASSPQGDEQYF
TRBJ2-5	.	12	few	TRBV11-3	TGTGCCAGCAGCTTAAGCGGAGAGACCCAGTACTTC	CASSLSGETQYF
TRBJ1-2	.	13	.	TRBV5-4	TGTGCCAGCAGTTCGACAGGTTCCTATGGCTACACCTTC	CASSSTGSYGYTF
TRBJ1-5	.	16	.	TRBV19	TGTGCCAGTAGTCGCCTCCCCGGGACCCGCGGACAGCCCCAGCATTTT	CASSRLPGTRGQPQHF
TRBJ1-1	TRBD1	14	few	TRBV5-1	TGCGCCAGCAGCCGGGACAGGGGGGTTACTGAAGCTTTCTTT	CASSRDRGVTEAFF
TRBJ1-2	TRBD1	15	.	TRBV5-1	TGCGCCAGCAGCGTTCACGCAGGGGGTGAGGATGGCTACACCTTC	CASSVHAGGEDGYTF
TRBJ2-7	.	14	.	TRBV27	TGTGCCACACGACGAGGACCCAGCTCCTACGAGCAGTACTTC	CATRRGPSSYEQYF
TRBJ2-1	TRBD2	14	.	TRBV29-1	TGCAGCGTTGGGGTAGCGGGGGGGCCCGGCGAGCAGTTCTTC	CSVGVAGGPGEQFF
TRBJ2-3	.	13	.	TRBV10-3	TGTGCCATCAGTGGCGGGGTCACAGATACGCAGTATTTT	CAISGGVTDTQYF
TRBJ2-5	TRBD2	15	.	TRBV20-1	TGCAGTGCTAGAGGAGAGCGGGGGCCCCAAGAGACCCAGTACTTC	CSARGERGPQETQYF
TRBJ2-5	TRBD2	18	few	TRBV11-2	TGTGCCAGCAGCTTAGAGGGGGCGAGTAGCGGGGGAAAAGAGACCCAGTACTTC	CASSLEGASSGGKETQYF
TRBJ2-7	TRBD2	15	once	TRBV2	TGTGCCAGCAACGGACTAGCGGGGGGGATATGGGAGCAGTACTTC	CASNGLAGGIWEQYF
TRBJ2-3	TRBD1	15	.	TRBV27	TGTGCCAGCAGTTCATCCGGGACAGTCACAGATACGCAGTATTTT	CASSSSGTVTDTQYF
TRBJ2-7	TRBD2	15	.	TRBV11-3	TGTGCCAGCAGCATGAGGCGGGGGGGCCTCTACGAGCAGTACTTC	CASSMRRGGLYEQYF
TRBJ1-2	.	15	few	TRBV30	TGTGCCTGGAATGGAGGGAGGCCCGGAGTAGATGGCTACACCTTC	CAWNGGRPGVDGYTF
TRBJ2-5	TRBD2	14	.	TRBV20-1	TGCAGTGCCCTAGCGGGGGGGCCCGGGGAGACCCAGTACTTC	CSALAGGPGETQYF
TRBJ2-3	TRBD1	17	few	TRBV10-1	TGCGCCAGCAGTCCCGGTTTGTTGGGGACAGGGCAAGATACGCAGTATTTT	CASSPGLLGTGQDTQYF
TRBJ1-2	TRBD1	17	few	TRBV23-1	TGCGCCAGCAGTCACCGGGGACAGGGTAGGGGCATATGGGGCTACACCTTC	CASSHRGQGRGIWGYTF
TRBJ2-3	TRBD2	17	.	TRBV20-1	TGCAGTGCTAGAGTCCTTCGGCGGGGGGGTGGCACAGATACGCAGTATTTT	CSARVLRRGGGTDTQYF
TRBJ2-5	.	15	.	TRBV7-2	TGTGCCAGCAGCTTAGATTGGGGGGCTGGGGAGACCCAGTACTTC	CASSLDWGAGETQYF
TRBJ2-7	.	15	.	TRBV27	TGTGCCAGCAGTGCCCGGGATCATCCTTCCTACGAGCAGTACTTC	CASSARDHPSYEQYF
TRBJ2-2	.	13	.	TRBV12-3/TRBV12-4	TGTGCCAGCAGTTTAGCATACAACGGGGAGCTGTTTTTT	CASSLAYNGELFF
TRBJ1-3	.	13	.	TRBV12-3/TRBV12-4	TGTGCCAGCAGTAATCTGCGGGGAAACACCATATATTTT	CASSNLRGNTIYF
TRBJ1-1	.	14	.	TRBV12-3/TRBV12-4	TGTGCCAGCAGTTCCAGGGGAGGGAACACTGAAGCTTTCTTT	CASSSRGGNTEAFF
TRBJ2-7	TRBD1	15	.	TRBV6-1	TGTGCCAGCAGTCAGCAGGGGGTCAGCTCCTACGAGCAGTACTTC	CASSQQGVSSYEQYF
TRBJ1-1	TRBD1	16	.	TRBV7-9	TGTGCCAGCAGCCCTGACAGGGGCCACTTGGGGACTGAAGCTTTCTTT	CASSPDRGHLGTEAFF
TRBJ2-4	.	16	.	TRBV30	TGTGCCTGGAGTCCACCGGGGAAGATAGCCAAAAACATTCAGTACTTC	CAWSPPGKIAKNIQYF
TRBJ2-5	TRBD2	16	.	TRBV6-1	TGTGCCAGCCGGGGGACTAGCGGGGGCAACCAAGAGACCCAGTACTTC	CASRGTSGGNQETQYF
TRBJ1-4	.	16	few	TRBV11-2	TGTGCCAGCAGCTCCGACTTTTCGACAGTGTATGAAAAACTGTTTTTT	CASSSDFSTVYEKLFF
TRBJ2-3	TRBD2	15	.	TRBV19	TGTGCCAGCGGACCACTAGCGGGGGCGGCAGATACGCAGTATTTT	CASGPLAGAADTQYF